A single sample gave rise to the 3 T cell receptor beta chains below, sequenced in a study of blood T cell repertoires in COVID-19. Profiling relied on immunoSEQ multiplex PCR, and the TCRdb table lists in-frame clones only, not all of them. The table has about 18,000 clones, 88% seen once; the top ten hold about 5%. Sequencing was performed on PBMCs or T cells enriched from blood (not recorded which). These receptors were collected from a woman in her 30s who had recovered from COVID-19.

The gene calls are TRBV19 and TRBJ1-3; TRBD1 matches at 8 bases. Germline CDR1 reads LNHDA; CDR2 reads SQIVND (reference sequence). J lost 5 bases, V lost 8 bases, and 11 bases had no gene match. This CDR3 is 15 amino acids long. CDR3 DNA sequence: TGTGCCAGTCATGGGTGGACAGGGCAAAGAAACACCATATATTTT. This sequence encodes CASHGWTGQRNTIYF.

J is TRBJ1-6 and V is TRBV28; D is unclear. V was shortened by 8 bases and J by 6 bases, with 5 bases between the two germline ends. The germline CDR1 and CDR2 sequences are MDHEN and SYDVKM. There are 11 residues in the CDR3. As DNA, the CDR3 is TGTGCCAGCTACAGTAATTCACCCCTCCACTTT. This codes for CASYSNSPLHF. Filled out from reference TRBV28 and TRBJ1-6, the complete variable domain reads DVKVTQSSRYLVKRTGEKVFLECVQDMDHENMFWYRQDPGLGLRLIYFSYDVKMKEKGDIPEGYSVSREKKERFSLILESASTNQTSMYLCASYSNSPLHFGNGTRLTVT.

The CDR3 spells CASSSTGGQETQYF. CDR3 coding DNA: TGCGCCAGCAGCTCGACAGGGGGCCAAGAGACCCAGTACTTC. The chain couples TRBV5-1 to TRBJ2-5; 9 bases map to TRBD1. Looked up from germline, CDR1 is SGHRS and CDR2 is YFSETQ. With V trimmed by 3 bases and J by 1 base, 1 base remained unmatched. The length of the CDR3 is 14 residues.